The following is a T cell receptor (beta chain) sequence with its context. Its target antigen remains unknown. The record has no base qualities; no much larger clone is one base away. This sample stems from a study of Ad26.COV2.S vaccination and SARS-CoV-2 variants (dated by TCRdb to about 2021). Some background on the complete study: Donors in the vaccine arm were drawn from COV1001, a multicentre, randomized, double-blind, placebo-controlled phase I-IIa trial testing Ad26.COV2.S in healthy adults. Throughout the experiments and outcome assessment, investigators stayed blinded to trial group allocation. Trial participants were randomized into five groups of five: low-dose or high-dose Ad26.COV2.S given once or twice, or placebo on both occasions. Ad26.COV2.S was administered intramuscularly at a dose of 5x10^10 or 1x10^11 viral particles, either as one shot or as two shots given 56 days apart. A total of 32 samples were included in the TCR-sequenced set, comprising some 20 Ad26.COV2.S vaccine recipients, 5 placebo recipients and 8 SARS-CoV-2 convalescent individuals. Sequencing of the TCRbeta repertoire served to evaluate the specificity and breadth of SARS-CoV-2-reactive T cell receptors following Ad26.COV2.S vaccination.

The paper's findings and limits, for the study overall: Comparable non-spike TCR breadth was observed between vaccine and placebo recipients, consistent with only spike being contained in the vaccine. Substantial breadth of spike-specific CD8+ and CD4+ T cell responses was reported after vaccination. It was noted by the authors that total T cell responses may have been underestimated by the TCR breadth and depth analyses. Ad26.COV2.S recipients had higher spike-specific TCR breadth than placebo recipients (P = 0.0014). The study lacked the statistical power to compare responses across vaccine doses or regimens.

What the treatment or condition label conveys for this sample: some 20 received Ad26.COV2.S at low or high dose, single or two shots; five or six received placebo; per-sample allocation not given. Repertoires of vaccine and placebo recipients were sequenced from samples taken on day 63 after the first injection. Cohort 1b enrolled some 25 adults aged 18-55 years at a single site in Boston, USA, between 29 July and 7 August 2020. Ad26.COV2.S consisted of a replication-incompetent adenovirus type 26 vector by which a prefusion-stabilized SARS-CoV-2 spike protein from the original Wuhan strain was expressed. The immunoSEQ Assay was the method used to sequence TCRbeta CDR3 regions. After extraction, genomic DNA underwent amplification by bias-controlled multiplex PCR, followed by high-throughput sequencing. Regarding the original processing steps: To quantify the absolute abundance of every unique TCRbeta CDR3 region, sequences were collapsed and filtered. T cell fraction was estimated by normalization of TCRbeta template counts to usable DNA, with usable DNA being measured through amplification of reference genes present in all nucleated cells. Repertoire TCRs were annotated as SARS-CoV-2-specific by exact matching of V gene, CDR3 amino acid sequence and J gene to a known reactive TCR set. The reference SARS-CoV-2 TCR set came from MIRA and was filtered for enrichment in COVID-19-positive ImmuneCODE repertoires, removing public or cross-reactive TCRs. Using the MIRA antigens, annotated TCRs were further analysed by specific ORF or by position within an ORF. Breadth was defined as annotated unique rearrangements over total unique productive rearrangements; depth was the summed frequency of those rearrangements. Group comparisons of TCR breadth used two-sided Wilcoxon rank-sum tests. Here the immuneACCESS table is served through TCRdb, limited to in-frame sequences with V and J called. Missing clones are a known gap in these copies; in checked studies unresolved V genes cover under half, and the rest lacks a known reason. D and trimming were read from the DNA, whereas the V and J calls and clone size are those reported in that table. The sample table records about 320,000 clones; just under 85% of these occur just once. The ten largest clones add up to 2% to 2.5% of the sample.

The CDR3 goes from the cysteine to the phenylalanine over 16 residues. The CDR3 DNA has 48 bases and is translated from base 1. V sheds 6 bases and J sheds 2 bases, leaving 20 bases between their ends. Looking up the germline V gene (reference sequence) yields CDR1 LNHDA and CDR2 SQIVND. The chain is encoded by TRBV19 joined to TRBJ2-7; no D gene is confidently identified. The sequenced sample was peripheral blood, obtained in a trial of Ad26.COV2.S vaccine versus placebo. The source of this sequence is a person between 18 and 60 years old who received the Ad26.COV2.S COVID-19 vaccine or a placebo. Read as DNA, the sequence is TGTGCCAGTAGACCTGTCGACCCGTTAGGCACCTACGAGCAGTACTTC. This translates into CASRPVDPLGTYEQYF.